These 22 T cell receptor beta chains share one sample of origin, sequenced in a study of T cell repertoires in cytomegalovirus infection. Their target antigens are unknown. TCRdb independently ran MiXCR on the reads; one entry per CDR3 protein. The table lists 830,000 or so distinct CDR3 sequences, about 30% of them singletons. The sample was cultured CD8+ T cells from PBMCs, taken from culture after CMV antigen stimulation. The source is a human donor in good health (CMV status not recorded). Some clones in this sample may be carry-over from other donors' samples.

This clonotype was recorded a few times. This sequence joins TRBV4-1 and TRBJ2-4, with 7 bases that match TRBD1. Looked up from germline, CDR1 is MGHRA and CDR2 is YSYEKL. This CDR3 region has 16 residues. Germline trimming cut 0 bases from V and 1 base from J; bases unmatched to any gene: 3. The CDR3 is CASSQDETGAKNIQYF. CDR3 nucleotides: TGCGCCAGCAGCCAAGATGAGACAGGGGCCAAAAACATTCAGTACTTC.

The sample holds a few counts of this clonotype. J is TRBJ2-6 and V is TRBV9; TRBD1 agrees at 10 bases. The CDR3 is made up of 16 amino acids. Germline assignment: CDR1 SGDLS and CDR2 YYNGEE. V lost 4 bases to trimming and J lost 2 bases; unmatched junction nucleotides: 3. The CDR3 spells CASSMTGGTGANVLTF. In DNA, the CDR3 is TGTGCCAGCAGCATGACAGGGGGCACTGGGGCCAACGTCCTGACTTTC.

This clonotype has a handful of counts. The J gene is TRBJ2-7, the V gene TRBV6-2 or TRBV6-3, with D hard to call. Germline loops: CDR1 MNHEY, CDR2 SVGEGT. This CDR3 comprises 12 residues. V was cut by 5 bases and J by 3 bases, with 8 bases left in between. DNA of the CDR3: TGTGCCAGCAGTCCGGACGTCTACGAGCAGTACGTC. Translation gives CASSPDVYEQYV.

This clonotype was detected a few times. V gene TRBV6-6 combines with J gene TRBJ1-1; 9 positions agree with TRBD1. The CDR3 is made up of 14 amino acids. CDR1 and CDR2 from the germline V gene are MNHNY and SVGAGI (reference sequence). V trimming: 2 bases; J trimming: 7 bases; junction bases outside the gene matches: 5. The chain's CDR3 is CASSYNTGGREAFF. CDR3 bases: TGTGCCAGCAGTTACAATACAGGGGGCCGTGAAGCTTTCTTT.

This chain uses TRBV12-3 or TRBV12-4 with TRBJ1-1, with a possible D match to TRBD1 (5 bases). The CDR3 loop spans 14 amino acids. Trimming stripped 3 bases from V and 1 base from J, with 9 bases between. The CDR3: CASSFLGANTEAFF. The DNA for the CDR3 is TGTGCCAGCAGTTTCTTAGGGGCGAACACTGAAGCTTTCTTT.

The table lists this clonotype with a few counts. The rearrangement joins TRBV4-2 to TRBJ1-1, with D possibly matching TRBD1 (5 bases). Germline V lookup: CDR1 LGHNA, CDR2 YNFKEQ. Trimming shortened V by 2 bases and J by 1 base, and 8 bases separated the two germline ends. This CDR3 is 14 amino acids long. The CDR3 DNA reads TGTGCCAGCAGCCAAAAGGGGTGGAACACTGAAGCTTTCTTT. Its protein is CASSQKGWNTEAFF.

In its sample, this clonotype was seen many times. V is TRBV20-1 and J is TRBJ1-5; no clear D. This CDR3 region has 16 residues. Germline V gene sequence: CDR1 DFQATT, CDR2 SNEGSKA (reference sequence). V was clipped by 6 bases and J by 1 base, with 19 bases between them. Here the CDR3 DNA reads TGCAGTGCGAAAAAGAGGGTGGCCAGGAGCAATCAGCCCCAGCATTTT. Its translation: CSAKKRVARSNQPQHF.

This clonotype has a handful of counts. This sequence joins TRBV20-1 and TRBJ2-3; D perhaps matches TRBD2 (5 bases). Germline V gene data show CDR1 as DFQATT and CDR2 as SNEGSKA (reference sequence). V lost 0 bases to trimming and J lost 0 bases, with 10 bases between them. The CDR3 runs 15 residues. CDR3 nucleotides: TGCAGTGCTAGAGATAGGAGGTCTAGCACAGATACGCAGTATTTT. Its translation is CSARDRRSSTDTQYF.

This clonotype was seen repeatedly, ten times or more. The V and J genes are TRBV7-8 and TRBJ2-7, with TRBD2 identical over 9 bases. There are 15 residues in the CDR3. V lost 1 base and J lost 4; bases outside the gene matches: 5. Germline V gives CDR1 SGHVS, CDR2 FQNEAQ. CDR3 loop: CASSLGGGADYEQYF. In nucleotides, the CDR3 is TGTGCCAGCAGCTTAGGCGGGGGGGCGGATTACGAGCAGTACTTC.

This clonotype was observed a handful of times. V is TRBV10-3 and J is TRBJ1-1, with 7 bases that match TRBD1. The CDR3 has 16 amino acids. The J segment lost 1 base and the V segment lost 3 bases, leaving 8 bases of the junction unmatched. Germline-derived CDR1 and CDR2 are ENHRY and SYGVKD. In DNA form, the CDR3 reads TGTGCCATCAGTGAAAAGAGAGGGGGCAGGAACACTGAAGCTTTCTTT. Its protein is CAISEKRGGRNTEAFF.

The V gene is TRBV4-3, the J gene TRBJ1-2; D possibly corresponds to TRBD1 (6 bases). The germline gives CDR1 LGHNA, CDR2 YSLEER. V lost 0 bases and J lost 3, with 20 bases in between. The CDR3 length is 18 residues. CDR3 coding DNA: TGCGCCAGCAGCCAAGAGTACGGGACAAGAGGGGGTGACTATGGCTACACCTTC. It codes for CASSQEYGTRGGDYGYTF.

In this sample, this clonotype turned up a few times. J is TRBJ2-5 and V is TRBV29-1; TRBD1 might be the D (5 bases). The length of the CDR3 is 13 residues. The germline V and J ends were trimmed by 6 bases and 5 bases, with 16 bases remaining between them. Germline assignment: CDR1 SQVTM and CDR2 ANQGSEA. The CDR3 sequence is CSVDGGRVETQYF. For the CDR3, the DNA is TGCAGCGTCGATGGCGGCAGGGTGGAGACCCAGTACTTC.

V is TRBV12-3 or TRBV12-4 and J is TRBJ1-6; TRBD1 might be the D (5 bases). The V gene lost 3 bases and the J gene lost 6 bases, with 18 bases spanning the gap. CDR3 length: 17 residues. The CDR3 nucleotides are TGTGCCAGCAGTTTTAGGGGTGGTAAGGATCTTAATTCACCCCTCCACTTT. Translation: CASSFRGGKDLNSPLHF.

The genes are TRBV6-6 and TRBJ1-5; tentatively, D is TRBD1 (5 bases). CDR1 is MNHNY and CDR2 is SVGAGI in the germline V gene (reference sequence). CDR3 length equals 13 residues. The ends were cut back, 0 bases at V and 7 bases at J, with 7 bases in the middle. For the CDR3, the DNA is TGTGCCAGCAGTTACTCGACAGCCCAGCCCCAGCATTTT. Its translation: CASSYSTAQPQHF.

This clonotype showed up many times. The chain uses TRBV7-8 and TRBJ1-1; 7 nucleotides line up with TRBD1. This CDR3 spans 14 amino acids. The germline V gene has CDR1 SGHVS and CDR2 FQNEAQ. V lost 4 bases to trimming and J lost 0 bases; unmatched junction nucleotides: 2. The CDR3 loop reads CASSSQGMNTEAFF. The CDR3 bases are TGTGCCAGCAGCTCACAGGGGATGAACACTGAAGCTTTCTTT.

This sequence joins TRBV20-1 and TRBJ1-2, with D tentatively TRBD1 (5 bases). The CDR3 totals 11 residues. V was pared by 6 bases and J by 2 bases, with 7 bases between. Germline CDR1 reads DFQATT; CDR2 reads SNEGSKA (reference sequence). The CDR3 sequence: CSAAGNYGYTF. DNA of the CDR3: TGCAGTGCGGCAGGGAACTATGGCTACACCTTC.

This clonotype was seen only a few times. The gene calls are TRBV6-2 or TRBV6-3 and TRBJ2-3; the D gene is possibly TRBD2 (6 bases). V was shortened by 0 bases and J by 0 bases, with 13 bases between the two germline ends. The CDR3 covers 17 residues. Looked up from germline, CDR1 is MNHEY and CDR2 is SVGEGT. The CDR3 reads CASSYSSEGTSTDTQYF. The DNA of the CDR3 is TGTGCCAGCAGTTACTCATCCGAGGGGACTAGCACAGATACGCAGTATTTT.

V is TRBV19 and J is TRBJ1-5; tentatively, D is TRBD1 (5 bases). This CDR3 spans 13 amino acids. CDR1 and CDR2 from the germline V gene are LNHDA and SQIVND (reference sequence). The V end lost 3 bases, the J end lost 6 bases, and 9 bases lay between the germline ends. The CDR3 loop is CASSMLGGQPQHF. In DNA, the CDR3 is TGTGCCAGTAGTATGCTTGGGGGTCAGCCCCAGCATTTT.

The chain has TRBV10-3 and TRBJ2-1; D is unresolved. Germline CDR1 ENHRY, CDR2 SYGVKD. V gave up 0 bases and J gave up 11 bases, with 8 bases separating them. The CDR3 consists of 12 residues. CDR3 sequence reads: CAISESEVKQFF. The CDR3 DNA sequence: TGTGCCATCAGTGAGTCTGAGGTTAAGCAGTTCTTC.

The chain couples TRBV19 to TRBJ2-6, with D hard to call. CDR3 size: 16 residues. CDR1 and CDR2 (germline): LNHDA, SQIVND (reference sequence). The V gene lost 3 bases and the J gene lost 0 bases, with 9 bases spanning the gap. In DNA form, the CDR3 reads TGTGCCAGTAGTATGCCGGCCCACTCTGGGGCCAACGTCCTGACTTTC. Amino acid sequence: CASSMPAHSGANVLTF.

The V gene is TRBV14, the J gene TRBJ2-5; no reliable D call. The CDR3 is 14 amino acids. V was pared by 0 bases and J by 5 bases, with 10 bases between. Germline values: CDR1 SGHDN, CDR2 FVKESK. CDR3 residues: CASSQELAWETQYF. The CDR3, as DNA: TGTGCCAGCAGCCAAGAACTGGCCTGGGAGACCCAGTACTTC.

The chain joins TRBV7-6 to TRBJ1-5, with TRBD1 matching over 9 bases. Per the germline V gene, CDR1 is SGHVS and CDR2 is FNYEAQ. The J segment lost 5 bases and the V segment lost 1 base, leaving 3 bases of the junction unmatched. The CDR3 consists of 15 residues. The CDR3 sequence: CASSLEQGAHQPQHF. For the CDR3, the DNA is TGTGCCAGCAGCTTAGAACAGGGGGCACATCAGCCCCAGCATTTT.